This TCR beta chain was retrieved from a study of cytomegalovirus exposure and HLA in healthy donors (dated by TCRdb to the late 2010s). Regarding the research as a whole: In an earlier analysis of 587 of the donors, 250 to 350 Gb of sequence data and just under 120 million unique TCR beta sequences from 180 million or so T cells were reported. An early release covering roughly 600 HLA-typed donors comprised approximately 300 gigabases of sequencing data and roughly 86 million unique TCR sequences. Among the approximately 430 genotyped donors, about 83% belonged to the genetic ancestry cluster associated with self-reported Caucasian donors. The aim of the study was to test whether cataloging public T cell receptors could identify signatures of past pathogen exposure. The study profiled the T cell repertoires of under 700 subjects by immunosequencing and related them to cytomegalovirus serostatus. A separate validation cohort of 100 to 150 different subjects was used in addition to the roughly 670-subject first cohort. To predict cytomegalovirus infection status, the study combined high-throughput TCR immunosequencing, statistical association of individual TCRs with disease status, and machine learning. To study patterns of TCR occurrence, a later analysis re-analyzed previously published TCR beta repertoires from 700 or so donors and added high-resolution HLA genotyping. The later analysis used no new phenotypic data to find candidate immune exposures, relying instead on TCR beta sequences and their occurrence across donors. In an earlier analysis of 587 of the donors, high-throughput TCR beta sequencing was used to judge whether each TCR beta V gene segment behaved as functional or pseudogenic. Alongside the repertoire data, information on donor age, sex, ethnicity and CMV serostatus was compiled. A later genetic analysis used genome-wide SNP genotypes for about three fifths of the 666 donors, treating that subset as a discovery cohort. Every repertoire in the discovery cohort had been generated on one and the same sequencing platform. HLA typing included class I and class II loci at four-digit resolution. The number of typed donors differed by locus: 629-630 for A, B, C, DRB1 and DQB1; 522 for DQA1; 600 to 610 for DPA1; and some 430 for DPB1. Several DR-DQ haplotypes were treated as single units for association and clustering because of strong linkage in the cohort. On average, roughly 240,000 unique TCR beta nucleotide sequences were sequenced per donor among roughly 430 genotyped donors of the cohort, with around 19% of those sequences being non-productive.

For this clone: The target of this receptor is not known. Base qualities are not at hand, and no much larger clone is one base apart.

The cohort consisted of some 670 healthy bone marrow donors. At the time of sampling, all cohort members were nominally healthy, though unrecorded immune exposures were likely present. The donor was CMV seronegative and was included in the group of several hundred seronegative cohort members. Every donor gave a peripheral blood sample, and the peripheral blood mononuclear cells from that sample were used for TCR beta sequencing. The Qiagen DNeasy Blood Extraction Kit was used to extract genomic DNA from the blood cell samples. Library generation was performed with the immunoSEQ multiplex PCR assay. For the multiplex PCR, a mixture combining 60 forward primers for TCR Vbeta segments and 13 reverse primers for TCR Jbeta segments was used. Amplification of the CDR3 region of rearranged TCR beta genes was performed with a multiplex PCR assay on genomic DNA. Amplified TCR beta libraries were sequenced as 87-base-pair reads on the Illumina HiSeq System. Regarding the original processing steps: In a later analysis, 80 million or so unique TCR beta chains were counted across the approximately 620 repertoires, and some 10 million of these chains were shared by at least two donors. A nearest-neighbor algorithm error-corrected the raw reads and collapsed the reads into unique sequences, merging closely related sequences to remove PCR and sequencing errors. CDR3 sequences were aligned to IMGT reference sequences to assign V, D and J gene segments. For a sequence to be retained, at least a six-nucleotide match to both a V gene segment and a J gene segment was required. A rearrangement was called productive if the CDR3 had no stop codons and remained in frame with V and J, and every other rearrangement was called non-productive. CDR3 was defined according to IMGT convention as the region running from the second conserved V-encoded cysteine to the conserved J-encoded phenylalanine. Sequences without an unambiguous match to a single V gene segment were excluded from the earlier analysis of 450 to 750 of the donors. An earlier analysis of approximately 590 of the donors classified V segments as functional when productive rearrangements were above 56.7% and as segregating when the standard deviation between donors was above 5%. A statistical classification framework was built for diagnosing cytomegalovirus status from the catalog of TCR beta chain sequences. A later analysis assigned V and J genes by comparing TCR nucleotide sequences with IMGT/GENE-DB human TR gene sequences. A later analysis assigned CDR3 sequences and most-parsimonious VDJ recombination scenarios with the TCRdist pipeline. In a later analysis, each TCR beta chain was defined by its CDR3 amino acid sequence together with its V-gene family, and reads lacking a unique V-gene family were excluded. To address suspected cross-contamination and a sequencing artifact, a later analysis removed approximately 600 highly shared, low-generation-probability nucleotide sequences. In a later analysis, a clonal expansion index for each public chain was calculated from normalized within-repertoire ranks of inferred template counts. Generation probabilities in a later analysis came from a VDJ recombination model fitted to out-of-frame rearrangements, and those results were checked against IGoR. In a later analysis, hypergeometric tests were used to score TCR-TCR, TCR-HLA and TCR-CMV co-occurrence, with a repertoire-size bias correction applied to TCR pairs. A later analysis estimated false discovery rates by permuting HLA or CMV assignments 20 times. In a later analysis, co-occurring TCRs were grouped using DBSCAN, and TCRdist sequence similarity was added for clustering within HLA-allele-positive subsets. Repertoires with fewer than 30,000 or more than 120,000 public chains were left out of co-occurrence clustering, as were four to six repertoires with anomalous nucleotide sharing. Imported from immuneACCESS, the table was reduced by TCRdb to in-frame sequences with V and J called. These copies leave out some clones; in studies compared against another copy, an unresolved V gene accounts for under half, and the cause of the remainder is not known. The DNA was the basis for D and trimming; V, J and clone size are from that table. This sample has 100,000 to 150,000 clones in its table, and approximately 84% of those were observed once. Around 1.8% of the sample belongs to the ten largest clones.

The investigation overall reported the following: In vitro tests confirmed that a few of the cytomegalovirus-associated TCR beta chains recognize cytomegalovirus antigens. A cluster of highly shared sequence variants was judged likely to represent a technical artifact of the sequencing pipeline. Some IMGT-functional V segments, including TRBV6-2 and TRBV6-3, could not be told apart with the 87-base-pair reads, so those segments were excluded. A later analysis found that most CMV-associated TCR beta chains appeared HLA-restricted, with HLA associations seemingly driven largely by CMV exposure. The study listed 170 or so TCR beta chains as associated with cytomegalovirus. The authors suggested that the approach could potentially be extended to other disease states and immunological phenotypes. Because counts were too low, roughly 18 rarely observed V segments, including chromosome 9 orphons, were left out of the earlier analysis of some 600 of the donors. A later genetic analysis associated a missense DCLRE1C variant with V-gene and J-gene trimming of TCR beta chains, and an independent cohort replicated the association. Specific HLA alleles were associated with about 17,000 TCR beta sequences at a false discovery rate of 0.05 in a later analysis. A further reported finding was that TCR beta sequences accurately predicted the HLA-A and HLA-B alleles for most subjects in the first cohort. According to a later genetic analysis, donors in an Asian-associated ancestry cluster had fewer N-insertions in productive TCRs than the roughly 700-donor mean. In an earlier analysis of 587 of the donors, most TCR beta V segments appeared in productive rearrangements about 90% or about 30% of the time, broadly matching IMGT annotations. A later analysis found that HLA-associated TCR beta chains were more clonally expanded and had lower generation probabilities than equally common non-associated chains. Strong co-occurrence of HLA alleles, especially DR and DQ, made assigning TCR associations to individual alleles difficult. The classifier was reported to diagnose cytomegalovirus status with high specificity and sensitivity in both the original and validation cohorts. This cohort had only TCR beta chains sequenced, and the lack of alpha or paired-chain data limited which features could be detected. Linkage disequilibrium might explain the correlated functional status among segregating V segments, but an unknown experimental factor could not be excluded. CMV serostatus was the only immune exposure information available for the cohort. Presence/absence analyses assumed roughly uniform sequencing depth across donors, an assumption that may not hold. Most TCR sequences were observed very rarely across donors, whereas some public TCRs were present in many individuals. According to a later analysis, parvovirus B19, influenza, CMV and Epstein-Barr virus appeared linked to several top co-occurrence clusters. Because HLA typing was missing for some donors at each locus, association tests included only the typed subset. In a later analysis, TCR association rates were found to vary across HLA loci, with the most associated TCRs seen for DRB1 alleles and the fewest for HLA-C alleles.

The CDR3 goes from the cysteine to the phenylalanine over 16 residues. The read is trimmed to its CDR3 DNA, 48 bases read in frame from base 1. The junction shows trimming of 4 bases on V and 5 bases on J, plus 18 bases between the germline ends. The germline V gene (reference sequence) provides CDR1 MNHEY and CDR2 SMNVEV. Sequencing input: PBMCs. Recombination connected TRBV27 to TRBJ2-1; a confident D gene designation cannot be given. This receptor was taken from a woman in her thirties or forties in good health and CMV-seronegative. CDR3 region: CASSSRLQSPDNEQFF. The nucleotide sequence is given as TGTGCCAGCAGTTCACGACTCCAATCCCCAGACAATGAGCAGTTCTTC.